This T cell receptor beta chain was sequenced during a study of blood T cells in healthy people across ages (dated by TCRdb to between 2014 and 2017). Notes on the research overall: In model experiments, roughly one uniquely barcoded TCR beta cDNA molecule per two T cells was captured by template switching. To avoid experimental bias, donors of different ages were randomly spread across the sequencing lanes. To track age-related changes in TCR beta repertoire diversity, the study relied on deep sequencing normalized with unique cDNA molecular identifiers. The donors were divided into four age groups: young (average about 15 years), middle-aged (approximately 39), aged (roughly 66) and long-lived (roughly 82). Two additional independent replicas of 1 million unique cDNA reads from the same blood draw were analyzed for two donors (one aged 18 to 30 and one aged 80 or older). What the research found in general, with its limitations: Compared with the aged group, the long-lived group had more naive CD4+ T cells, fewer expanded clones and increased TCR diversity, suggesting age selection. Estimates of total diversity based on one million sequenced T cells were considered lower bounds and underestimates. Since profiling was done on bulk unsorted PBMCs, naive and antigen-experienced compartments could not be conclusively compared. Donor CMV infection status was unknown, potentially confounding age-related changes in expanded clonotypes. Observed TCR beta diversity correlated strongly with the percentage of naive T cells measured by flow cytometry. Observed TCR beta diversity per million T cells fell roughly linearly with age, and a significant reduction was already apparent by age about 38.

The sample holds a few counts of this clonotype. The clone's antigen remains unknown. Base qualities are not provided; no much larger clone lies one nucleotide away. V loses 2 bases of germline sequence and J loses 6 bases, and the interval between the two ends is 17 bases. The CDR3, from cysteine to phenylalanine, totals 15 residues. Only the CDR3 DNA stays, 45 bases, in frame from base 1. For CDR1 and CDR2, the germline V gene lists MNHEY and SVGAGI. The donors were 40 or so Caucasian individuals from Russia, aged 6 to 90 years, who were systemically healthy. Each donor gave about 9.7 milliliters of peripheral blood, drawn into EDTA-treated Vacutainer tubes. Ficoll-Paque density-gradient centrifugation was used to isolate PBMCs, with at least 6.5 million per sample. Trizol reagent was used to extract total RNA from PBMCs, with at least 5.5 micrograms per sample. For every donor, flow cytometry on a PBMC aliquot measured the percentage of naive CD45RAhigh/CD27high T cells.

Receptors were amplified or captured by 5' RACE. The run used an Illumina HiSeq 2500. A second about 7 to 12 cycle PCR used a sample-barcoded 5' primer and a J-beta primer mix. A template-switch 5' adaptor carrying 12 random nucleotides introduced a unique molecular identifier onto each TCR beta cDNA molecule. Each sample yielded at least 2.5 million CDR3-containing paired-end reads. First-strand cDNA synthesis was performed from all RNA using the Mint cDNA synthesis kit, with priming by a TRBC-specific oligonucleotide. After uracil-DNA glycosylase treatment, a first 18-cycle PCR used universal primers M1SS and BC2_uni_R on all cDNA. In the source study's methods: For normalization, 1 million high-quality reads, each with a distinct molecular identifier, were randomly selected from each sample. Reads with shared molecular identifiers were discarded instead of being binned into consensus sequences. MiTCR, run with a Q25 quality threshold and the strictest error-elimination algorithm, handled CDR3 identification, clonotype clustering and error correction. A nonparametric unseen species model using Euler transformation provided a lower-bound estimate of total TCR beta diversity. TCRdb applied fastp at Q25 and MiXCR to the public reads, then kept only in-frame beta chains. Each entry is one CDR3 protein sequence, shown with its most common DNA and genes. TCRdb's processing, not the authors' own work, is the source of the V and J calls. The sample table lists hundreds of thousands of distinct CDR3 sequences, roughly three fifths of them with a count of one. The top ten constitute 20% to 30% of the sample.

The sample was blood. This TCR derives from a man in his forties or fifties in good health. The chain joins TRBV6-5 to TRBJ2-7; the D segment could be TRBD1, given 5 matching bases. CDR3 reads: CASSYIFQGLREQYF. In nucleotide form, the sequence is TGTGCCAGCAGTTACATTTTTCAGGGATTACGCGAGCAGTACTTC.